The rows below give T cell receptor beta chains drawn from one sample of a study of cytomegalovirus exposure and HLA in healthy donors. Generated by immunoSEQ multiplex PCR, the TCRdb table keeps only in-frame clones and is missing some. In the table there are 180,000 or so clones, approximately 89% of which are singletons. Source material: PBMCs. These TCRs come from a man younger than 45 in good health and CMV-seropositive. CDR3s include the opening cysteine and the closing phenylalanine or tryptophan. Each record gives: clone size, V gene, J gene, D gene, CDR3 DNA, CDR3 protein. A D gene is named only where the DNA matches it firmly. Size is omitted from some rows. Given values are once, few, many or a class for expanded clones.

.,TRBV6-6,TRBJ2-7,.,TGTGCCAGCAGTTACTCTGCAGGGCCCTACGAGCAGTACTTC,CASSYSAGPYEQYF
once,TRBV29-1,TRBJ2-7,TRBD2,TGCAGCGTCGCGACTAGCGGGAGGGGAGAGCAGTACTTC,CSVATSGRGEQYF
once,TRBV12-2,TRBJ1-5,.,TGTGCAAGTCGCTTATCTTATTATAGCAATCAGCCCCAGCATTTT,CASRLSYYSNQPQHF
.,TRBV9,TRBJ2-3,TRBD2,TGTGCCAGCAGCGTAGGACCTAGCGGGAGCACAGATACGCAGTATTTT,CASSVGPSGSTDTQYF
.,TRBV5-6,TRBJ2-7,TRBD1,TGTGCCAGCAGAGAAACGACAGGGGGAGCCTACGAGCAGTACTTC,CASRETTGGAYEQYF
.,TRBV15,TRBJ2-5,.,TGTGCCACCAGCAGAGAATACCAAGAGACCCAGTACTTC,CATSREYQETQYF
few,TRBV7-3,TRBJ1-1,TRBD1,TGTGCCAGCAGCACCCAGGGGGGTCAGACTGAAGCTTTCTTT,CASSTQGGQTEAFF
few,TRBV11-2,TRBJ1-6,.,TGTGCCAGCAGCTTAGTGACAGTAGGCGGTTCACCCCTCCACTTT,CASSLVTVGGSPLHF
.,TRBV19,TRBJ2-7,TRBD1,TGTGCCAGTAGTTTCGGACAGGCCTACGAGCAGTACTTC,CASSFGQAYEQYF
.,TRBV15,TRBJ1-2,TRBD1,TGTGCCACCAGCCAAGGACAGGGAGCTAACTATGGCTACACCTTC,CATSQGQGANYGYTF
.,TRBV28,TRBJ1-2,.,TGTGCCACCGACATTGAATATGGCTACACCTTC,CATDIEYGYTF
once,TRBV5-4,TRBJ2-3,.,TGTGCCAGCAGAACGGACCCCCCACCGCCAGATACGCAGTATTTT,CASRTDPPPPDTQYF
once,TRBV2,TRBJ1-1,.,TGTGCCAGCAACAGGGAAGGAGGTGACACTGAAGCTTTCTTT,CASNREGGDTEAFF
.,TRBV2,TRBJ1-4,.,TGTGCCAGCAGATATTGGGACACCGAAAAACTGTTTTTT,CASRYWDTEKLFF
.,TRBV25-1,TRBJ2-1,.,TGTGCCAGCAGTGACGGGGGTTACAATGAGCAGTTCTTC,CASSDGGYNEQFF
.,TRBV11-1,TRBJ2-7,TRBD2,TGTGCCAGCAGCCTCGGGACTAGCGGGTACGAGCAGTACTTC,CASSLGTSGYEQYF
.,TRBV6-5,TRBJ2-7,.,TGTGCCAGCAGTTCAGAGCATTTCTACGAGCAGTACTTC,CASSSEHFYEQYF
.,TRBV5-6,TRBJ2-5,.,TGTGCCAGCAGCCCCAGCACAGAGACCCAGTACTTC,CASSPSTETQYF
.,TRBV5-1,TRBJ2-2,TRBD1,TGCGCCAGCAGCCCACAGGGGCCGAACACCGGGGAGCTGTTTTTT,CASSPQGPNTGELFF
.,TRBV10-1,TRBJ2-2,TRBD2,TGCGCCCCCACTGGGGGGGTAGCGACCGGGGAGCTGTTTTTT,CAPTGGVATGELFF
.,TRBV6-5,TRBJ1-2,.,TGTGCCAGCAGTTACCGCCAGGGCCGGGGTGGCTACACCTTC,CASSYRQGRGGYTF
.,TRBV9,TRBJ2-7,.,TGTGCCAGCAGCTCACTGTTAGGGTACGAGCAGTACTTC,CASSSLLGYEQYF
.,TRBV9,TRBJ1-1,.,TGTGCCAGCAGCGTAGGGATAGAGCTAACGAACACTGAAGCTTTCTTT,CASSVGIELTNTEAFF
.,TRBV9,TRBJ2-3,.,TGTGCCAGCAGCGTAGTCTCTGCGGACACAGATACGCAGTATTTT,CASSVVSADTDTQYF
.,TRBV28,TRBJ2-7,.,TGTGCCAGCAGTATCGGTGACAGGTGGGTCTCCTACGAGCAGTACTTC,CASSIGDRWVSYEQYF
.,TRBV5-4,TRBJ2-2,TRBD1,TGTGCCAGCAGCTTCAGGGGGACGGGCACCGGGGAGCTGTTTTTT,CASSFRGTGTGELFF
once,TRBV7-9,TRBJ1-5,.,TGTGCCAGCAGCTTATCTGGGCTGGAGCCCCAGCATTTT,CASSLSGLEPQHF
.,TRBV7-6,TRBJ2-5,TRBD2,TGTGCCAGCAGTCGGGACTATTCTGAGACCCAGTACTTC,CASSRDYSETQYF
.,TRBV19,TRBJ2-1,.,TGTGCCAGTAGTCCCCAATTTTCGAGGGTAAGAAAAAATGAGCAGTTCTTC,CASSPQFSRVRKNEQFF
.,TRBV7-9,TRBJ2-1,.,TGTGCCAGCAGCTTAGGGGGCGCCAATGAGCAGTTCTTC,CASSLGGANEQFF
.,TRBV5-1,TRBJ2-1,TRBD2,TGCGCCAGCAGGTTTCTAGCGGGAGGGTCCTACAATGAGCAGTTCTTC,CASRFLAGGSYNEQFF
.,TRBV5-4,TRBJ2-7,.,TGTGCCAGCAGCCTCCGGAACGAGCAGTACTTC,CASSLRNEQYF
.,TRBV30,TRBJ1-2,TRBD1,TGTGCCTGGATGGGGTGGGACAGGGGGACAGGGGACTATGGCTACACCTTC,CAWMGWDRGTGDYGYTF
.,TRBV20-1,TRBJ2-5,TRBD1,TGCAGTGCTAGACCGACAGGGCCCCAGTACTTC,CSARPTGPQYF
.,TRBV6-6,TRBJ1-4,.,TGTGCCACTCTGGGCGTTGAAAAACTGTTTTTT,CATLGVEKLFF
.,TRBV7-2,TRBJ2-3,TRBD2,TGTGCCAGCAGCTTGAATAGCGGGAGGCTAAGAGATACGCAGTATTTT,CASSLNSGRLRDTQYF
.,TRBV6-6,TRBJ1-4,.,TGTGCCAGCGGGGGGGAAAAACTGTTTTTT,CASGGEKLFF
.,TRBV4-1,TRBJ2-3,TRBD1,TGCGCCAGCAGCCAAGGGGACAGGGGAGATACGCAGTATTTT,CASSQGDRGDTQYF
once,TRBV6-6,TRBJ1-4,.,TGTGCCAGCAGTTCCTTCGGGGGAGGGGATGAAAAACTGTTTTTT,CASSSFGGGDEKLFF
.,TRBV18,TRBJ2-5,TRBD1,TGTGCCAGCTCACCGGGACAGGCGGAAATAGAGACCCAGTACTTC,CASSPGQAEIETQYF
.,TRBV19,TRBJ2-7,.,TGTGCCAGCGGGAGCTACGAGCAGTACTTC,CASGSYEQYF
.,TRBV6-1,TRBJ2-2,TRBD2,TGTGCCAGCCAGACTGAGCGGGGGACCGGGGAGCTGTTTTTT,CASQTERGTGELFF
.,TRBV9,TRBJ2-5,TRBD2,TGTGCCAGCAGCCCCGGGGGGGAGACCCAGTACTTC,CASSPGGETQYF
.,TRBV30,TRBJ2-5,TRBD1,TGTGCCTCCACAGGGGACGGGGAGACCCAGTACTTC,CASTGDGETQYF
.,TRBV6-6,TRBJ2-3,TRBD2,TGTGCCAGCAGAGCGGGGGGGCCCGCAGATACGCAGTATTTT,CASRAGGPADTQYF
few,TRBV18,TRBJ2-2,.,TGTGCCAGCTCCACCGATAGCTACGGGGAGCTGTTTTTT,CASSTDSYGELFF
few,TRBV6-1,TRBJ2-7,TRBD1,TGTGCCAGCAGTCCCGGGACAGGGTTTAACGAGCAGTACTTC,CASSPGTGFNEQYF
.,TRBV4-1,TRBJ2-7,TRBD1,TGCGCCAGCAGCCACCCGGGACAGGCAAAAACCTACGAGCAGTACTTC,CASSHPGQAKTYEQYF
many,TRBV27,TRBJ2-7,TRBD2,TGTGCCAGCCACCCCGTCGGGACGGGAGGCGAGCAGTACTTC,CASHPVGTGGEQYF
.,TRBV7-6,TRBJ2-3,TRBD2,TGTGCCAGCAGCTTAGCCGCTGCGGGGGGGCGCAATACGCAGTATTTT,CASSLAAAGGRNTQYF
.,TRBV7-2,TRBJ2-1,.,TGTGCCAGCAGCCCAACCCGGAGGGCCGACCACAATGAGCAGTTCTTC,CASSPTRRADHNEQFF
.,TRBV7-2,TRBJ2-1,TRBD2,TGTGCCAGCAGCGAACTAGCGGGCCATCAGTTCTTC,CASSELAGHQFF
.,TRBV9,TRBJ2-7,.,TGTGCCAGCAGCGTTGGGGGCTCCCTCTCCTACGAGCAGTACTTC,CASSVGGSLSYEQYF
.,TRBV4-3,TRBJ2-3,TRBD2,TGCGCCAGCAGCCGTGGACTAGCGGGGCCTACAGATACGCAGTATTTT,CASSRGLAGPTDTQYF
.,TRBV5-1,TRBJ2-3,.,TGCGCCAGCAGCTTGACTAGTGTCGCAGATACGCAGTATTTT,CASSLTSVADTQYF
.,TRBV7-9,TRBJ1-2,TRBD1,TGTGCCAGCAGCCGACAGGGGGCCGCTAACTATGGCTACACCTTC,CASSRQGAANYGYTF
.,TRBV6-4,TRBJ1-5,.,TGTGCCAGCAGTGACACGGCCAATCAGCCCCAGCATTTT,CASSDTANQPQHF